These T cell receptor beta chains were read from a single sample in a study of beta chain features in type 1 diabetes. Clones were read by immunoSEQ multiplex PCR, and TCRdb kept only the in-frame ones, dropping some. The sample carries hundreds of thousands of clones, around 15% recorded once. Sequencing was carried out using naive CD4+ T cells from blood. These receptors came from a man between 18 and 29 years old in good health. Each CDR3 is given with its conserved first and last residue. The order of the fields is J gene, clone size, D gene, V gene, CDR3 DNA, CDR3 protein. The D gene is left open where the match is weak. Expanded clones get a size class; other rows say once, few or many, or leave the size out.

J: TRBJ2-1; size: few; D: TRBD2; V: TRBV5-4; DNA: TGTGCCAGCAGCTTGCCCGCGGGAGGGCCCTACAATGAGCAGTTCTTC; CDR3: CASSLPAGGPYNEQFF
J: TRBJ2-7; size: NA; D: NA; V: TRBV9; DNA: TGTGCCAGCAGCGTATCCAACTCCTACGAGCAGTACTTC; CDR3: CASSVSNSYEQYF
J: TRBJ1-1; size: NA; D: NA; V: TRBV7-2; DNA: TGTGCCAGCAGCCTCCTACAGCAGGGCGGCACTGAAGCTTTCTTT; CDR3: CASSLLQQGGTEAFF
J: TRBJ2-1; size: NA; D: TRBD1; V: TRBV9; DNA: TGTGCCAGCAGCGCCCGGACAGGCGGGAATGAGCAGTTCTTC; CDR3: CASSARTGGNEQFF
J: TRBJ2-3; size: NA; D: TRBD2; V: TRBV29-1; DNA: TGCAGCGTTGAACGCCAGGGAGGGACAGATACGCAGTATTTT; CDR3: CSVERQGGTDTQYF
J: TRBJ1-5; size: NA; D: NA; V: TRBV5-4; DNA: TGTGCCAGCAGCTTGGGGGGGGCGGATAGCAATCAGCCCCAGCATTTT; CDR3: CASSLGGADSNQPQHF
J: TRBJ1-5; size: few; D: NA; V: TRBV7-2; DNA: TGTGCCAGCAGCTTAGTTGGGGGTGGCAATCAGCCCCAGCATTTT; CDR3: CASSLVGGGNQPQHF
J: TRBJ2-5; size: NA; D: NA; V: TRBV6-1; DNA: TGTGCCAGCAGGGTAGCGCCCCTCCTAGGGACCCAGTACTTC; CDR3: CASRVAPLLGTQYF
J: TRBJ2-7; size: NA; D: NA; V: TRBV19; DNA: TGTGCCAGTAGTTCTGACAGTTTTCACTCCTACGAGCAGTACTTC; CDR3: CASSSDSFHSYEQYF
J: TRBJ1-4; size: NA; D: NA; V: TRBV6-6; DNA: TGTGCCAGCAGTTACAGGAGCCATAATGAAAAACTGTTTTTT; CDR3: CASSYRSHNEKLFF
J: TRBJ1-2; size: NA; D: NA; V: TRBV5-6; DNA: TGTGCCAGCAGCTTGGAGAGGGGTGGTAACTATGGCTACACCTTC; CDR3: CASSLERGGNYGYTF
J: TRBJ2-3; size: few; D: NA; V: TRBV30; DNA: TGTGCCTGGGCGCCTGGACTGCGCGGGTTGGCGCAGTATTTT; CDR3: CAWAPGLRGLAQYF
J: TRBJ2-1; size: NA; D: NA; V: TRBV29-1; DNA: TGCAGCGTAGTTATCAATGAGCAGTTCTTC; CDR3: CSVVINEQFF
J: TRBJ2-7; size: few; D: NA; V: TRBV11-3; DNA: TGTGCCAGCAGCAACTTCTCCTACGAGCAGTACTTC; CDR3: CASSNFSYEQYF
J: TRBJ1-4; size: NA; D: NA; V: TRBV7-9; DNA: TGTGCCAGCAGCCGAGCCAGGGAAAAACTGTTTTTT; CDR3: CASSRAREKLFF
J: TRBJ2-5; size: NA; D: NA; V: TRBV7-9; DNA: TGTGCCAGCAGCTGGGAGAGGCAAGAGACCCAGTACTTC; CDR3: CASSWERQETQYF
J: TRBJ1-5; size: NA; D: NA; V: TRBV5-6; DNA: TGTGCCAGCAGCTTGGTAGGGGACCTCCAGCCCCAGCATTTT; CDR3: CASSLVGDLQPQHF
J: TRBJ1-4; size: NA; D: NA; V: TRBV7-2; DNA: TGTGCCAGCAGCTTAAGTTGGCCAACCCGGACCTTACTGTTTTTT; CDR3: CASSLSWPTRTLLFF
J: TRBJ2-1; size: few; D: TRBD2; V: TRBV6-1; DNA: TGTGCCAGCAGTGCGACCGGGAGGGCCATCAATGAGCAGTTCTTC; CDR3: CASSATGRAINEQFF
J: TRBJ2-6; size: few; D: NA; V: TRBV18; DNA: TGTGCCAGCTCACCAATACAGGGAATGTTGGCGCCCAGCTCTGGGGCCAACGTCCTGACTTTC; CDR3: CASSPIQGMLAPSSGANVLTF
J: TRBJ2-1; size: NA; D: NA; V: TRBV11-2; DNA: TGTGCCAGCAGCTTAGACCGGGTGTCGAATGAGCAGTTCTTC; CDR3: CASSLDRVSNEQFF
J: TRBJ2-7; size: NA; D: NA; V: TRBV2; DNA: TGTGCCAGCAGAGCCGACAGGATCCTCGAAGAGCAGTACTTC; CDR3: CASRADRILEEQYF